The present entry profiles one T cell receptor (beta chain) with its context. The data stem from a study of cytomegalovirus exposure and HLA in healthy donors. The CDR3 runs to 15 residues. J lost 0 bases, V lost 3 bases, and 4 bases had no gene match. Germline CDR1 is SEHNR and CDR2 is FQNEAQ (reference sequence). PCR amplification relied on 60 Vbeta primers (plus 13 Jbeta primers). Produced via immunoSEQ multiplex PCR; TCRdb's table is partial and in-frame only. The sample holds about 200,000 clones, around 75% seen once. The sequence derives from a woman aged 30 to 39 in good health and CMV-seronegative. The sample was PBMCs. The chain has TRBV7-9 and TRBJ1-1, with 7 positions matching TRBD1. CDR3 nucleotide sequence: TGTGCCAGCAGCTTGGGACAGCCTATGAACACTGAAGCTTTCTTT. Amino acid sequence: CASSLGQPMNTEAFF.